Listed here are 6 T cell receptor beta chains from one sample, sequenced in a study of blood T cell repertoires in COVID-19 (dated by TCRdb to 2019 to 2021). To prepare the library, the immunoSEQ multiplex PCR assay was applied. Not all clones reach the TCRdb copy of this immuneACCESS table, which keeps in-frame sequences only. Checked studies attribute under half of the gap to unresolved V genes and leave the rest unexplained. This sample holds around 25,000 clones; 75% to 85% were observed only once. Around 25% of the sample goes to the ten largest clones. The material sequenced was peripheral blood. Receptor source: a man in his 70s with active COVID-19.

The chain combines TRBV6-6 with TRBJ1-5; D gene unclear. The CDR3 has 16 amino acids. In germline, CDR1 is MNHNY, CDR2 SVGAGI (reference sequence). V was shortened by 2 bases and J by 0 bases, with 11 bases between the two germline ends. CDR3 protein: CASSYEGSYSNQPQHF. The CDR3, as DNA: TGTGCCAGCAGTTACGAGGGCAGCTATAGCAATCAGCCCCAGCATTTT.

This sequence joins TRBV14 and TRBJ2-5; 12 nucleotides match TRBD2. The CDR3 loop spans 18 amino acids. J gave up 4 bases and V 0 bases, and 9 bases lay outside the gene matches. CDR1 and CDR2 (germline): SGHDN, FVKESK. The CDR3 protein is CASSQDLRLAGVSETQYF. Here the CDR3 DNA reads TGTGCCAGCAGCCAAGATCTTCGACTAGCGGGAGTTTCAGAGACCCAGTACTTC.

In its sample, this clone was seen once. CDR3 sequence (DNA): TGTGCCAGCAGCTATGGGACAGGGTGGGAAAAACTGTTTTTT. Residues: CASSYGTGWEKLFF. This sequence joins TRBV5-5 and TRBJ1-4; 9 bases align to TRBD1. Unmatched junction bases numbered 5, after V lost 3 bases and J lost 8 bases. Germline CDR1 reads SGHKS; CDR2 reads YYEKEE (reference sequence). This CDR3 spans 14 amino acids. Supplemented by reference TRBV5-5 and TRBJ1-4, the full variable domain reads DAGVTQSPTHLIKTRGQQVTLRCSPISGHKSVSWYQQVLGQGPQFIFQYYEKEERGRGNFPDRFSARQFPNYSSELNVNALLLGDSALYLCASSYGTGWEKLFFGSGTQLSVL.

In its sample, this clone was seen once. The chain carries TRBV5-1 and TRBJ2-3; 9 bases are shared with TRBD1. Germline lookup yields CDR1 SGHRS and CDR2 YFSETQ. This CDR3 has 14 amino acids. After removal of 3 bases from V and 3 bases from J, the junction contained 2 bases not matched to a gene. The CDR3 DNA follows: TGCGCCAGCAGCTCCGGACAGGGGACAGATACGCAGTATTTT. Translation: CASSSGQGTDTQYF.

The chain has TRBV5-1 and TRBJ2-5; weak D call: TRBD1 (5 bases). Germline V lookup: CDR1 SGHRS, CDR2 YFSETQ. CDR3 size: 15 residues. The V gene lost 0 bases and the J gene lost 3 bases, with 12 bases spanning the gap. In DNA, the CDR3 is TGCGCCAGCAGCTTGGAGGGGTTAGGGAAAGAGACCCAGTACTTC. This gives the protein CASSLEGLGKETQYF. Complete variable domain (other parts from reference TRBV5-1 and TRBJ2-5): KAGVTQTPRYLIKTRGQQVTLSCSPISGHRSVSWYQQTPGQGLQFLFEYFSETQRNKGNFPGRFSGRQFSNSRSEMNVSTLELGDSALYLCASSLEGLGKETQYFGPGTRLLVL.

The chain recombines TRBV12-3 or TRBV12-4 with TRBJ1-5; D is unresolved. The V end was cut by 3 bases, the J end by 9 bases, with 9 bases between. The CDR3 spans 12 residues. The CDR3 loop reads CASSFRRGPQHF. In nucleotides, the CDR3 is TGTGCCAGCAGTTTTCGCCGGGGGCCCCAGCATTTT.